This is a list of T cell receptor beta chains from one sample in a study of blood T cell repertoires in COVID-19. Profiled with immunoSEQ multiplex PCR; TCRdb holds only in-frame clones, not every one. The sample includes about 200,000 clones, 85% to 90% of them seen just once. Source material: peripheral blood. Receptors originate from a young man with active or convalescent COVID-19. Both conserved end residues are trimmed from each CDR3. Each record gives: CDR3 length, J gene, V gene, CDR3 protein.

length: 13; J: TRBJ1-2; V: TRBV4-2; CDR3: ASSGGLDGPYGYT
length: 14; J: TRBJ2-5; V: TRBV3-1/TRBV3-2; CDR3: ASSQPKKEIQETQY
length: 12; J: TRBJ1-2; V: TRBV6-5; CDR3: ASRLGGINYGYT
length: 15; J: TRBJ2-3; V: TRBV4-2; CDR3: ASSQEGAGGGTDTQY
length: 13; J: TRBJ2-1; V: TRBV3-1/TRBV3-2; CDR3: ASSQGEPASVEQF
length: 9; J: TRBJ1-2; V: TRBV29-1; CDR3: SVEDRVSYT
length: 13; J: TRBJ2-3; V: TRBV4-2; CDR3: ASSHLAGGRDTQY
length: 13; J: TRBJ2-1; V: TRBV7-2; CDR3: ASSWSGRKNNEQF
length: 12; J: TRBJ2-7; V: TRBV10-3; CDR3: AISESGVYYEQY
length: 14; J: TRBJ2-2; V: TRBV28; CDR3: ASSTTSNHYTGELF
length: 12; J: TRBJ2-2; V: TRBV6-1; CDR3: ASSEGLATGELF
length: 13; J: TRBJ1-5; V: TRBV7-8; CDR3: ASSGTDTSNQPQH
length: 14; J: TRBJ1-2; V: TRBV4-1; CDR3: ASSPSSGPWEKGYT
length: 12; J: TRBJ1-5; V: TRBV4-2; CDR3: ASSQDDRGQPQH
length: 12; J: TRBJ2-5; V: TRBV6-1; CDR3: ASSEMNRETTQY
length: 11; J: TRBJ2-1; V: TRBV3-1/TRBV3-2; CDR3: ASRTSGRNEQF
length: 13; J: TRBJ2-3; V: TRBV6-6; CDR3: ASSVRDSGLHTQY
length: 16; J: TRBJ1-3; V: TRBV15; CDR3: ATSSRDRGLSPGNTIY
length: 14; J: TRBJ1-4; V: TRBV19; CDR3: ASSHGGTGMDEKLF
length: 14; J: TRBJ1-1; V: TRBV6-5; CDR3: ASSYSPGARGTEAF
length: 12; J: TRBJ1-2; V: TRBV2; CDR3: ASSDRQGSGGYT
length: 11; J: TRBJ2-2; V: TRBV7-9; CDR3: ASSDNRGGELF
length: 15; J: TRBJ2-1; V: TRBV18; CDR3: ASSPYRTALSYNEQF
length: 14; J: TRBJ1-4; V: TRBV6-6; CDR3: ASSTGEERDGGKLF
length: 14; J: TRBJ1-2; V: TRBV5-5; CDR3: ASSLRVAGGVYGYT